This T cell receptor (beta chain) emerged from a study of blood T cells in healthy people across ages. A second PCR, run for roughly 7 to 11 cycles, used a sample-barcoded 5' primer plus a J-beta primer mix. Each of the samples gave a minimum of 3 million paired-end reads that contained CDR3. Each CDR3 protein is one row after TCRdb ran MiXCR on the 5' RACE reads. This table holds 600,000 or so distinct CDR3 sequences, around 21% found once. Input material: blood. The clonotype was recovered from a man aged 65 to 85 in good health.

The CDR3 DNA follows: TGTGCCAGCAGCCCCACTTTCGGCTCCTACGAGCAGTACTTC. Translated, it gives CASSPTFGSYEQYF. The rearrangement joins TRBV7-9 to TRBJ2-5; D is ambiguous. The J call may be in error: the DNA end matches TRBJ2-7 better. Germline loops: CDR1 SEHNR, CDR2 FQNEAQ (reference sequence). The CDR3 is 14 amino acids.